Listed below are T cell receptor beta chains from one sample, sequenced in a study of T cell clonotyping in hematopoietic cell transplantation. Clones were read by immunoSEQ multiplex PCR, and TCRdb kept only the in-frame ones, dropping some. Of 25,000 to 35,000 clones in the sample, more than 70% were seen once. The source was peripheral blood mononuclear cells, collected before stem cell transplant. Receptors were obtained from a man between 50 and 59 years old with myelodysplastic syndrome. Some clones in this sample may be carry-over from other donors' samples. The CDR3 runs from the conserved cysteine through the conserved F or W. A D gene is named only where the DNA matches it firmly. For some rows the clone size is stated as once, few or many, or as a class when expanded; others skip it.

V gene,J gene,clone size,D gene,CDR3 DNA,CDR3 protein
TRBV7-2,TRBJ2-7,.,.,TGTGCCAGCAGCCCCGGTTACGAGCAGTACTTC,CASSPGYEQYF
TRBV5-6,TRBJ2-7,.,.,TGTGCCAGCAGCAAACCTCTCGTTAGCGAGCAGTACTTC,CASSKPLVSEQYF
TRBV2,TRBJ2-5,few,.,TGTGCCAGCAGTGAAGGGACCCGGGGGACCCAGTACTTC,CASSEGTRGTQYF
TRBV29-1,TRBJ1-2,.,.,TGCAGCGTTGAACAGGGAATGCCCAACTATGGCTACACCTTC,CSVEQGMPNYGYTF
TRBV29-1,TRBJ1-1,.,.,TGCAGCGTTTTGGGGGGGTTAAACACTGAAGCTTTCTTT,CSVLGGLNTEAFF
TRBV27,TRBJ2-7,once,TRBD2,TGTGCCAGCAGTGCGGGAGGTACCGCCTACGAGCAGTACTTC,CASSAGGTAYEQYF
TRBV7-6,TRBJ2-1,.,.,TGTGCCAGCAGCTTAGCCGGGAACCACAATGAGCAGTTCTTC,CASSLAGNHNEQFF
TRBV30,TRBJ1-2,.,.,TGTGCCTGGACGGTGGGGGGCTATGGCTACACCTTC,CAWTVGGYGYTF
TRBV9,TRBJ2-7,.,.,TGTGCCAGCAGCGTAGTGAAGTTACGGTACTTC,CASSVVKLRYF
TRBV6-1,TRBJ2-7,.,TRBD2,TGTGCCAGCAGTGAAGGGGCGGGGGGACCTTTCTACGAGCAGTACTTC,CASSEGAGGPFYEQYF
TRBV2,TRBJ1-3,.,TRBD1,TGTGCCAGCGGGGCAGGGGGACTTGGGACCATATATTTT,CASGAGGLGTIYF
TRBV6-5,TRBJ1-1,.,TRBD1,TGTGCCAGCAGTTACTCACGGGGACAGGCCGGGACTGAAGCTTTCTTT,CASSYSRGQAGTEAFF
TRBV29-1,TRBJ2-7,.,.,TGCAGCGTCGGTCTGGGGTTATCCTACGAGCAGTACTTC,CSVGLGLSYEQYF
TRBV9,TRBJ1-3,.,.,TGTGCCAGCAGCAAGTTTCCGACAGCCGACTCTGGAAACACCATATATTTT,CASSKFPTADSGNTIYF
TRBV7-2,TRBJ2-5,.,.,TGTGCCAGCAGCTTAACAGTAACAAAGGGGGAGACCCAGTACTTC,CASSLTVTKGETQYF
TRBV6-5,TRBJ2-7,.,.,TGTGCCAGCAGTGAAGCGACCGAGCAGTACTTC,CASSEATEQYF
TRBV6-5,TRBJ2-4,.,.,TGTGCCAGCAGTCCGGGGTTCGCCAAAAACATTCAGTACTTC,CASSPGFAKNIQYF
TRBV5-6,TRBJ1-4,.,.,TGTGCCAGCAGCTCGACAGGACTTAATGAAAAACTGTTTTTT,CASSSTGLNEKLFF
TRBV5-6,TRBJ1-1,few,.,TGTGCCAGCAGCCCGATCTACGGGAGGGGGGATGAAGCTTTCTTT,CASSPIYGRGDEAFF
TRBV19,TRBJ2-5,.,TRBD2,TGTGCCAGTAAGGGGACTAGCGGTGGGTGGGAGACCCAGTACTTC,CASKGTSGGWETQYF
TRBV5-6,TRBJ2-3,.,TRBD2,TGTGCCAGCAGACGGTGGGGGACTAGCGGGAGGGCAGATACGCAGTATTTT,CASRRWGTSGRADTQYF
TRBV25-1,TRBJ1-5,few,.,TGTGCCAGCAGTGAATGGGGGGCGGGACAGCCCCAGCATTTT,CASSEWGAGQPQHF
TRBV7-2,TRBJ2-7,.,TRBD1,TGTGCCAGCAGCTGGGACAGGGGCTCCTACGAGCAGTACTTC,CASSWDRGSYEQYF
TRBV6-5,TRBJ1-6,.,.,TGTGCCAGCAGTAGGGACGGATTAAACCCTTCACCCCTCCACTTT,CASSRDGLNPSPLHF